The rows below give T cell receptor beta chains drawn from one sample of a study of PD-L1 blockade in urothelial cancer. Profiled with immunoSEQ multiplex PCR; TCRdb holds only in-frame clones, not every one. The sample contains around 50,000 clones, approximately 85% of which appear only once. This specimen was PBMCs, taken around atezolizumab (anti-PD-L1) treatment. The receptor set was obtained from a man in his forties or fifties with urothelial cancer. Both conserved end residues are part of each CDR3. The D gene is left open where the match is weak. Some rows mark clone size as missing; the rest say once, few, many or name a class of expanded clone.

size: once
J: TRBJ1-1
length: 17
V: TRBV11-2
D: -
CDR3: CASSLAPPRFGGTEAFF

size: -
J: TRBJ2-7
length: 16
V: TRBV6-5
D: TRBD2
CDR3: CASRYGLAGRSYEQYF

size: once
J: TRBJ2-7
length: 15
V: TRBV6-6
D: TRBD1
CDR3: CASSPPGTGTYEQYF

size: -
J: TRBJ2-7
length: 15
V: TRBV27
D: TRBD2
CDR3: CASSFTGTSTSEQYF

size: -
J: TRBJ1-2
length: 13
V: TRBV6-5
D: TRBD1
CDR3: CAIRDRADYGYTF

size: -
J: TRBJ1-5
length: 16
V: TRBV27
D: -
CDR3: CASSLRGQFSNQPQHF

size: once
J: TRBJ2-7
length: 11
V: TRBV27
D: TRBD1
CDR3: CATRQGYEQYF

size: -
J: TRBJ2-1
length: 14
V: TRBV5-6
D: TRBD1
CDR3: CASSSGQLTNEQFF

size: -
J: TRBJ1-2
length: 13
V: TRBV12-5
D: -
CDR3: CASGPGQGYGYTF

size: few
J: TRBJ2-5
length: 13
V: TRBV5-5
D: -
CDR3: CASSLPGKETQYF

size: -
J: TRBJ1-1
length: 13
V: TRBV30
D: -
CDR3: CAWTRGENTEAFF

size: -
J: TRBJ2-3
length: 16
V: TRBV5-1
D: -
CDR3: CASSSQGGQFTDTQYF

size: -
J: TRBJ2-7
length: 13
V: TRBV27
D: TRBD1
CDR3: CASSFYRGYEQYF

size: -
J: TRBJ2-7
length: 14
V: TRBV11-3
D: -
CDR3: CASSLRGTGYEQYF

size: few
J: TRBJ2-1
length: 19
V: TRBV11-3
D: TRBD1
CDR3: CASSKDRGTIGFWLDEQFF

size: -
J: TRBJ2-1
length: 16
V: TRBV7-2
D: TRBD1
CDR3: CASSLRGTGGTDEQFF